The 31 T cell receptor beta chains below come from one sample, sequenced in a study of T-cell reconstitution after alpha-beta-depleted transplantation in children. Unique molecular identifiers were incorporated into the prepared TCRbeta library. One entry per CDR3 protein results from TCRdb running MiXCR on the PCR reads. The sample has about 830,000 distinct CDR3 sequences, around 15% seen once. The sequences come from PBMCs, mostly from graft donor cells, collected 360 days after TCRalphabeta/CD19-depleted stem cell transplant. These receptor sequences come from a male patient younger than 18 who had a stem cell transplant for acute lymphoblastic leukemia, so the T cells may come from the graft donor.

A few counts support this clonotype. CDR3 sequence: CASSVGVGSEQYF. DNA of the CDR3: TGTGCCAGCAGCGTGGGAGTGGGTAGCGAGCAGTACTTC. The chain has TRBV9 and TRBJ2-7, with D maybe TRBD2 (5 bases). This CDR3 has 13 amino acids. V lost 2 bases to trimming and J lost 6 bases, with 12 bases between them. From germline, CDR1 is SGDLS and CDR2 YYNGEE. Full variable domain (remainder filled in from reference TRBV9 and TRBJ2-7): DSGVTQTPKHLITATGQRVTLRCSPRSGDLSVYWYQQSLDQGLQFLIQYYNGEERAKGNILERFSAQQFPDLHSELNLSSLELGDSALYFCASSVGVGSEQYFGPGTRLTVT.

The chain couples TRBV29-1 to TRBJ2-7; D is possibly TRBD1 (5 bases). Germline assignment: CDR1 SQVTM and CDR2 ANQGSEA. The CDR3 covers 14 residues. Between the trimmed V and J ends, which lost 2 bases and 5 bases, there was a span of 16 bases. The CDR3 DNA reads TGCAGCGTTGAATACGGACAAGTGGTCCACGAGCAGTACTTC. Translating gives CSVEYGQVVHEQYF.

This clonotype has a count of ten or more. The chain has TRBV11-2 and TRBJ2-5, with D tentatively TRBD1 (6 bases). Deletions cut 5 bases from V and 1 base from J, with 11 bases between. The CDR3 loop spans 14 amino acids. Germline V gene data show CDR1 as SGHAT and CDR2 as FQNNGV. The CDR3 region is CASSVQGLQETQYF. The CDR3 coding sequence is TGTGCCAGCAGCGTTCAGGGGCTCCAAGAGACCCAGTACTTC.

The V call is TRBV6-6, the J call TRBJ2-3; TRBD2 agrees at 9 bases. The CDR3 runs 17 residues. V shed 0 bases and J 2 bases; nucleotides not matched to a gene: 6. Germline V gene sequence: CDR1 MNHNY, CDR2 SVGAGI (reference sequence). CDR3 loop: CASSYSTLAGTTDTQYF. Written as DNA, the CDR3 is TGTGCCAGCAGTTACTCGACCCTAGCGGGAACCACAGATACGCAGTATTTT.

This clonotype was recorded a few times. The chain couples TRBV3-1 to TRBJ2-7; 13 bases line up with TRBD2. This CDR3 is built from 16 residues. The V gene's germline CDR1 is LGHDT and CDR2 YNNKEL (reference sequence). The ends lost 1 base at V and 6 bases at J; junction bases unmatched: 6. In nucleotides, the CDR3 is TGTGCCAGCAGCCAAGGAGGACTAGCGGGAGTCGGCGAGCAGTACTTC. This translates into CASSQGGLAGVGEQYF.

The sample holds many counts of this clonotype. The CDR3, as DNA: TGCGCCAGCAGCTTTCGGGTAATGGATACGCAGTATTTT. Translating gives CASSFRVMDTQYF. This rearrangement joins TRBV5-1 to TRBJ2-3; no clear D gene. Germline CDR1 is SGHRS and CDR2 is YFSETQ. Trimming removed 2 bases from V and 6 bases from J, with 10 bases in between. The CDR3 extends over 13 amino acids.

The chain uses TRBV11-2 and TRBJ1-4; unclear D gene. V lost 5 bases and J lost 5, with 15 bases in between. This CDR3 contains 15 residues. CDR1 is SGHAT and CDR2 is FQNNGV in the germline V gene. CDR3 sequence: CASSARSPGNEKLFF. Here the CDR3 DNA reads TGTGCCAGCAGCGCCAGATCTCCCGGCAATGAAAAACTGTTTTTT.

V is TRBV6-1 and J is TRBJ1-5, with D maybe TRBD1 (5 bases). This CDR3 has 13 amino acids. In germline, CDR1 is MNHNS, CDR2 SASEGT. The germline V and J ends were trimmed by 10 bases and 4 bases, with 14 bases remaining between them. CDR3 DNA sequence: TGTGCCACCCGCTGGGGACCTAATCAGCCCCAGCATTTT. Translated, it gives CATRWGPNQPQHF.

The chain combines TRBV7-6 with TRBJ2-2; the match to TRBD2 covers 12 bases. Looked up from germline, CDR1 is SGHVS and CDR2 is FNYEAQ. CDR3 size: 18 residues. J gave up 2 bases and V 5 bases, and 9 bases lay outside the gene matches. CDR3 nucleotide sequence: TGTGCCAGCAGCCCCAGCCCTGGACTAGCGGGAAACACCGGGGAGCTGTTTTTT. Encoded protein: CASSPSPGLAGNTGELFF.

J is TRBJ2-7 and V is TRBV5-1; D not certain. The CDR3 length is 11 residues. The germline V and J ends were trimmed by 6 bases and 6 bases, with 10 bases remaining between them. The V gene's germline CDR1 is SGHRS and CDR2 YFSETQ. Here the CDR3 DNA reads TGCGCCAGCAACTCGGAAGGCGAGCAGTACTTC. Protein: CASNSEGEQYF.

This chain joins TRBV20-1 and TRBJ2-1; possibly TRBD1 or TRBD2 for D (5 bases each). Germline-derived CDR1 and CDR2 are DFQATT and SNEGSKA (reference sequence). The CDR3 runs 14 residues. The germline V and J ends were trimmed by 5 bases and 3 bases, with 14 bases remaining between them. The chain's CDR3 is CSAGGGPSYNEQFF. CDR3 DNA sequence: TGCAGTGCTGGGGGTGGCCCGAGCTACAATGAGCAGTTCTTC.

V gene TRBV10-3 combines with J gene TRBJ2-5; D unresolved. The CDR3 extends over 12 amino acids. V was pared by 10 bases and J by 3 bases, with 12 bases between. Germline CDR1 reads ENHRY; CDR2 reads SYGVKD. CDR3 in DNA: TGTGCCACGTCTAAGATGAAAGAGACCCAGTACTTC. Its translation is CATSKMKETQYF.

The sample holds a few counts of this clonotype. CDR3 loop: CASSFPPVAGHYEQYF. CDR3 nucleotide sequence: TGTGCCAGCAGTTTCCCCCCAGTAGCGGGACACTACGAGCAGTACTTC. V gene TRBV12-3 or TRBV12-4 combines with J gene TRBJ2-7; 8 positions agree with TRBD2. The CDR3 extends over 16 amino acids. V lost 3 bases to trimming and J lost 3 bases; unmatched junction nucleotides: 10.

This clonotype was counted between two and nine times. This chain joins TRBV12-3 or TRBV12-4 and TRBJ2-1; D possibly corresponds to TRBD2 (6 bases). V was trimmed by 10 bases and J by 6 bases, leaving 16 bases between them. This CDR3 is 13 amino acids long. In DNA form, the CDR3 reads TGTGCCACCCGGGACTTGCCCTCCAATGAGCAGTTCTTC. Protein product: CATRDLPSNEQFF.

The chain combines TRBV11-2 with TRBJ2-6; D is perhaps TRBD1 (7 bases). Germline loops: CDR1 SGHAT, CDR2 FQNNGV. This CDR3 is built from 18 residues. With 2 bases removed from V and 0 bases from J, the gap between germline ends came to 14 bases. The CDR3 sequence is CASSLWGRGASGANVLTF. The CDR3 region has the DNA TGTGCCAGCAGCTTATGGGGCAGGGGGGCCTCTGGGGCCAACGTCCTGACTTTC.

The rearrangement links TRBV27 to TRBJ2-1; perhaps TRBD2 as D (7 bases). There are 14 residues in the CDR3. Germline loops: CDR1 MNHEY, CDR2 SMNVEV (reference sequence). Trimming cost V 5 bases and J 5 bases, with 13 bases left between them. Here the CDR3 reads CASSPKGGHNEQFF. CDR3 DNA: TGTGCCAGCAGTCCCAAGGGGGGGCACAATGAGCAGTTCTTC.

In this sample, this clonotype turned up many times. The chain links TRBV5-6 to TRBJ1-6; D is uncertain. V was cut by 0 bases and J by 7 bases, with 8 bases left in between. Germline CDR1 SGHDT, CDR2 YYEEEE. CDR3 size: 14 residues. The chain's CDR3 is CASSLGGQNSPLHF. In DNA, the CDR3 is TGTGCCAGCAGCTTGGGAGGGCAAAATTCACCCCTCCACTTT. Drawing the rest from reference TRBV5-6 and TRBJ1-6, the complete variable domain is DAGVTQSPTHLIKTRGQQVTLRCSPKSGHDTVSWYQQALGQGPQFIFQYYEEEERQRGNFPDRFSGHQFPNYSSELNVNALLLGDSALYLCASSLGGQNSPLHFGNGTRLTVT.

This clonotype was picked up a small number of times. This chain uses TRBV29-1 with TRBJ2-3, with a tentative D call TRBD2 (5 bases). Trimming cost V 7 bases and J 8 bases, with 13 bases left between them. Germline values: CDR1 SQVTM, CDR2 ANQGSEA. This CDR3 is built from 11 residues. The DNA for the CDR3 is TGCAGCGGCGAAGGGCTAGCTACGCAGTATTTT. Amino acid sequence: CSGEGLATQYF.

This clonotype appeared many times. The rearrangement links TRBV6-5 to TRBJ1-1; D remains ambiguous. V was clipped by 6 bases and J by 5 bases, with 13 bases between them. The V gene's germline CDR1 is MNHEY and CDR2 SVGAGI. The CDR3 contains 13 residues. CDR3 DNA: TGTGCCAGCAGCCAGAGGGTAGGGACTGAAGCTTTCTTT. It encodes CASSQRVGTEAFF.

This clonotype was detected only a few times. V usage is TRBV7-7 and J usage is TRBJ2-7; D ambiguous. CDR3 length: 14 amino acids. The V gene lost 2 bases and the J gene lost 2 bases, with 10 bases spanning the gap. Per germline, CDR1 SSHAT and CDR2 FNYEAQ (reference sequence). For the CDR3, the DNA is TGTGCCAGCAGCTTAAATCCAACAGCCTACGAGCAGTACTTC. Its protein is CASSLNPTAYEQYF.

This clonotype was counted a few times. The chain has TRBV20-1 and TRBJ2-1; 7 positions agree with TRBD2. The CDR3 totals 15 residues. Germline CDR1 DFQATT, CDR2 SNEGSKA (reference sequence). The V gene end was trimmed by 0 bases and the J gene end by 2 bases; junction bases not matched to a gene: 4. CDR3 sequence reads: CSARDVGLAYNEQFF. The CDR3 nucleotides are TGCAGTGCTAGAGATGTAGGACTAGCCTACAATGAGCAGTTCTTC.

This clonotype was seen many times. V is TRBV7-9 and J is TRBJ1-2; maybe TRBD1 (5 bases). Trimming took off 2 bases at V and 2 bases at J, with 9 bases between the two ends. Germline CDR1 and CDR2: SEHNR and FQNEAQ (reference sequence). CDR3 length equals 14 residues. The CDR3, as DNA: TGTGCCAGCAGCTTACAGGGCGCCAACTATGGCTACACCTTC. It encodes CASSLQGANYGYTF.

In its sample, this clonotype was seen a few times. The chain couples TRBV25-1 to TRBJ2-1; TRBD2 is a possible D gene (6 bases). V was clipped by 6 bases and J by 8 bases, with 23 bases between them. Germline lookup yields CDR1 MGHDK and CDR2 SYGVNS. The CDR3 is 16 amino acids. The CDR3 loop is CASSYRSGTPRDEQFF. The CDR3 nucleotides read TGTGCCAGCAGCTACCGTTCCGGGACTCCGAGGGATGAGCAGTTCTTC.

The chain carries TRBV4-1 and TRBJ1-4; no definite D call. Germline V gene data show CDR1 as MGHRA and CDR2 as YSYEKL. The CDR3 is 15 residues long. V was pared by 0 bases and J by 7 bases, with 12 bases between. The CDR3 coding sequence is TGCGCCAGCAGCCAAGAGTGGCCCGGAGGTGAAAAACTGTTTTTT. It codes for CASSQEWPGGEKLFF.

The CDR3 coding sequence is TGCGCCAGCAGTTCTAGCGGGAGGGCAGCCTACAATGAGCAGTTCTTC. Its protein is CASSSSGRAAYNEQFF. The genes are TRBV5-1 and TRBJ2-1; the match to TRBD2 covers 12 bases. CDR1 and CDR2 from the germline V gene are SGHRS and YFSETQ. The CDR3 has 16 residues. J was trimmed by 2 bases and V by 5 bases; bases with no gene match: 5.

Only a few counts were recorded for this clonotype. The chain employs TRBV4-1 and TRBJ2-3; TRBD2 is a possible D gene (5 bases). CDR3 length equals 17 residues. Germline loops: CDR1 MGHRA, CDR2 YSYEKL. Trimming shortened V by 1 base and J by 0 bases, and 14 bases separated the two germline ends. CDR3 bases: TGCGCCAGCAGCCAAGCAAGAGGGTCTCTTAGCACAGATACGCAGTATTTT. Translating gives CASSQARGSLSTDTQYF.

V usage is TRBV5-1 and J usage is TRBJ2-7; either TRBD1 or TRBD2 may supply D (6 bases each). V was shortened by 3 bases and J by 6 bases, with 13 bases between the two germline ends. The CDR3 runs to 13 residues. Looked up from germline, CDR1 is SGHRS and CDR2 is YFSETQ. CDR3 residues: CASSSGGQSEQYF. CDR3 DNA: TGCGCCAGCAGCTCCGGGGGACAAAGCGAGCAGTACTTC. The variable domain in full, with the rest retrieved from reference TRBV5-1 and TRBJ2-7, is KAGVTQTPRYLIKTRGQQVTLSCSPISGHRSVSWYQQTPGQGLQFLFEYFSETQRNKGNFPGRFSGRQFSNSRSEMNVSTLELGDSALYLCASSSGGQSEQYFGPGTRLTVT.

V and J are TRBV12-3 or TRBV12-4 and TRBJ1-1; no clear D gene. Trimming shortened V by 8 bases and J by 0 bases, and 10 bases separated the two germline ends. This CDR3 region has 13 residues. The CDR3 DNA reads TGTGCCAGCGGCGCCCACATGAACACTGAAGCTTTCTTT. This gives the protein CASGAHMNTEAFF.

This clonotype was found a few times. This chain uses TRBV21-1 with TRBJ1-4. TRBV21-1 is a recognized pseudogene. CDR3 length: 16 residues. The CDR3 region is CASSKGSRTTNEKLFF. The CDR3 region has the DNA TGTGCCAGCAGCAAAGGGTCCAGGACAACTAATGAAAAACTGTTTTTT.

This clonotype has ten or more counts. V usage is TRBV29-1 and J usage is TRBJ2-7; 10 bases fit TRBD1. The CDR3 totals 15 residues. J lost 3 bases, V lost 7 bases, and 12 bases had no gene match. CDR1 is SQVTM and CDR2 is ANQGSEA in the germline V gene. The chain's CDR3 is CSAGGGQGFVYEQYF. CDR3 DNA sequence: TGCAGCGCTGGGGGGGGACAGGGGTTCGTCTACGAGCAGTACTTC.

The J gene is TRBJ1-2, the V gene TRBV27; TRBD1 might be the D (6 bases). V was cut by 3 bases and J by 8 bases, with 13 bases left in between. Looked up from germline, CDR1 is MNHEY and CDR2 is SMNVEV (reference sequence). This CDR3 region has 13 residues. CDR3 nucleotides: TGTGCCAGCAGTTTCACAGGGACTTGGGGCTACACCTTC. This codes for CASSFTGTWGYTF.